The sequence of this T cell receptor beta chain was determined in a study of human T cells and chemical hapten exposure. General study points: The donors suffered from alopecia, so their immune response may not match that of healthy people. A positive correlation with patch test score was found for PT1 expanded TCR counts.

The length of the CDR3 is 14 residues. The V gene lost 6 bases and the J gene lost 7 bases, with 18 bases spanning the gap. CDR1 and CDR2 (germline): MNHEY, SVGEGT. Noted time point: patch test 1, 2 weeks after DPC sensitization. The treatment was: therapeutic diphenylcyclopropenone sensitization with weekly scalp DPC. It was from unfractionated whole blood that total RNA was extracted. As to this clonotype: What it binds is unknown.

During construction of the library, unique molecular identifiers were attached to individual cDNA molecules for quantitative, reproducible TCR counting. MiXCR, run by TCRdb on the RACE reads, gives a single entry per CDR3 protein. The sample consists of around 160,000 distinct CDR3 sequences, roughly 14% of them appearing once. J is TRBJ2-5 and V is TRBV6-2 or TRBV6-3, with D tentatively TRBD2 (6 bases). The clonotype originates from a woman aged 25 to 39 with alopecia areata. Some clones in this sample may be carry-over from other donors' samples. The sample here was whole blood, taken in connection with sensitization to the hapten diphenylcyclopropenone (DPC). CDR3 bases: TGTGCCAGCAGGAACCCCGGGGGTTACCTGACCCAGTACTTC. Its translation: CASRNPGGYLTQYF.